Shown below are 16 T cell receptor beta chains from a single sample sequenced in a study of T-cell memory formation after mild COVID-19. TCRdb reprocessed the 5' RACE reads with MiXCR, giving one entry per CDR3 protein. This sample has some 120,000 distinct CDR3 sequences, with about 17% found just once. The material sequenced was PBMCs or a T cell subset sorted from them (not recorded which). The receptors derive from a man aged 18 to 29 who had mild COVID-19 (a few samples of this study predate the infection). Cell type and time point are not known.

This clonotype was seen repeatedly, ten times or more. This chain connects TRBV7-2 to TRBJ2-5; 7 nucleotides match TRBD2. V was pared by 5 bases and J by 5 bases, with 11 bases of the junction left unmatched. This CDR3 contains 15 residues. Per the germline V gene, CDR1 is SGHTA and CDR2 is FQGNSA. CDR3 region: CASSPSSGGSETQYF. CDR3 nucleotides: TGTGCCAGCAGCCCAAGCTCGGGGGGATCCGAGACCCAGTACTTC.

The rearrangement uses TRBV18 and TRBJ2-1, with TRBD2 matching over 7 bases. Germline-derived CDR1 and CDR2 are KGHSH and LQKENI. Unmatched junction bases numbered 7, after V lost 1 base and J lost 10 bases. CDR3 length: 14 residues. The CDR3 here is CASSPQLGGGEQFF. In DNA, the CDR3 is TGTGCCAGCTCACCACAGCTCGGGGGAGGGGAGCAGTTCTTC.

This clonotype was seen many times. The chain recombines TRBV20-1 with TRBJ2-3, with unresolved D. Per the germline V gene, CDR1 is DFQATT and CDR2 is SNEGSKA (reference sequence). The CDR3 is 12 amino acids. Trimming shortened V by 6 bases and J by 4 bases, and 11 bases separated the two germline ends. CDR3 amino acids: CSADRTADTQYF. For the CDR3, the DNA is TGCAGTGCCGACCGAACCGCAGATACGCAGTATTTT.

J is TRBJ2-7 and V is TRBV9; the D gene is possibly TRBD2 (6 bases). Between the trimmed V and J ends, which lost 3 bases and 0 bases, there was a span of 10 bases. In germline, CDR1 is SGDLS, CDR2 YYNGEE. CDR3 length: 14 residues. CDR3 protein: CASSAMDYSYEQYF. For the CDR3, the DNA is TGTGCCAGCAGCGCCATGGACTACTCCTACGAGCAGTACTTC.

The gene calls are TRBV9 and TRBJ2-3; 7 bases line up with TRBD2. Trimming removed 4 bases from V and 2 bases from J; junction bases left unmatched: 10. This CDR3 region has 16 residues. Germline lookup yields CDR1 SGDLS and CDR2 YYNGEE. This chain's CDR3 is CASSKTGTIVTDTQYF. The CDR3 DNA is TGTGCCAGCAGCAAAACCGGGACTATCGTCACAGATACGCAGTATTTT.

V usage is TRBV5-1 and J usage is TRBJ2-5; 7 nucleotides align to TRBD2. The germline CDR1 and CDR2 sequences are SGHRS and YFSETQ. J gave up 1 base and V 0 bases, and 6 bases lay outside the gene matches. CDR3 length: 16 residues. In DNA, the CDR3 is TGCGCCAGCAGCTTGGCAAGCCTAGCGGCCCAAGAGACCCAGTACTTC. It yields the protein CASSLASLAAQETQYF.

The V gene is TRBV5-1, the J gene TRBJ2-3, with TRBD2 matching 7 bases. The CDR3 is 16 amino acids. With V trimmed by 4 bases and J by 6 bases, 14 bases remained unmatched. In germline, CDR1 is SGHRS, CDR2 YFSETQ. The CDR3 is CASSAVPSGGFDTQYF. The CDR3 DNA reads TGCGCCAGCAGCGCTGTACCCTCGGGGGGTTTTGATACGCAGTATTTT.

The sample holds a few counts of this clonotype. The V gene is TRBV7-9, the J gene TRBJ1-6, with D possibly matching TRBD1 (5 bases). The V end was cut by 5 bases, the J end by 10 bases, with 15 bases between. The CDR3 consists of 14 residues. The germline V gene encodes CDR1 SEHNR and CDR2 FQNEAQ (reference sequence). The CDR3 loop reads CASSPGQGRSPLHF. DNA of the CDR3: TGTGCCAGCAGCCCCGGTCAGGGAAGGTCACCCCTCCACTTT.

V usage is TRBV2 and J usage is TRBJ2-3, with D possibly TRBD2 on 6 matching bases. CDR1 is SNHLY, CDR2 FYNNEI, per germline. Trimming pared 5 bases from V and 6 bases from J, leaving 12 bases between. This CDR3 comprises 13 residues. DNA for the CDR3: TGTGCCAGCAGTCTCGGGACTGATGATACGCAGTATTTT. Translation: CASSLGTDDTQYF.

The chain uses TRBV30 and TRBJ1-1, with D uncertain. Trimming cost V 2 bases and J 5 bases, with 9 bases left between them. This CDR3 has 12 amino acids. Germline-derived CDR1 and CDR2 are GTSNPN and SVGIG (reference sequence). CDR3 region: CAWSLRRTEAFF. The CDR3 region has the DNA TGTGCCTGGAGTCTTCGGAGGACTGAAGCTTTCTTT.

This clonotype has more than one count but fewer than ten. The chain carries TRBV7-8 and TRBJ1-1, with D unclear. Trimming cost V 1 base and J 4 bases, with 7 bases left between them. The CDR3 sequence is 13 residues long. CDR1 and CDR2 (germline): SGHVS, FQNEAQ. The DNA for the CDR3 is TGTGCCAGCAGCTTAGAGGCAGTCACTGAAGCTTTCTTT. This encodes CASSLEAVTEAFF.

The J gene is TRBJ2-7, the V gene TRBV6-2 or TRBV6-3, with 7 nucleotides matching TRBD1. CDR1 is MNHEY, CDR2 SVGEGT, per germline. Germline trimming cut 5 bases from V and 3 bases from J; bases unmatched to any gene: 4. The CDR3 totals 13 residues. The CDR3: CASSPTGFYEQYF. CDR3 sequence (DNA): TGTGCCAGCAGTCCGACAGGGTTCTACGAGCAGTACTTC.

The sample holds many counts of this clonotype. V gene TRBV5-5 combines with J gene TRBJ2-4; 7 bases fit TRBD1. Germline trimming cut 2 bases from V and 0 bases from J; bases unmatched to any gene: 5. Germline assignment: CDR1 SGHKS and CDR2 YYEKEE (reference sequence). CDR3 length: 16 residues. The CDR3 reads CASSFRTGLAKNIQYF. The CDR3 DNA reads TGTGCCAGCAGCTTCAGGACAGGACTAGCCAAAAACATTCAGTACTTC.

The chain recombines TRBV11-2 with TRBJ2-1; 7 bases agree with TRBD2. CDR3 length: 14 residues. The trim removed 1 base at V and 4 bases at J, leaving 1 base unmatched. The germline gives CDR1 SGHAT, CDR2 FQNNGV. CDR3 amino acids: CASSLVSGYNEQFF. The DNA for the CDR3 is TGTGCCAGCAGCTTAGTTAGCGGGTACAATGAGCAGTTCTTC. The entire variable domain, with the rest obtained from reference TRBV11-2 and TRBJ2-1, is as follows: EAGVAQSPRYKIIEKRQSVAFWCNPISGHATLYWYQQILGQGPKLLIQFQNNGVVDDSQLPKDRFSAERLKGVDSTLKIQPAKLEDSAVYLCASSLVSGYNEQFFGPGTRLTVL.

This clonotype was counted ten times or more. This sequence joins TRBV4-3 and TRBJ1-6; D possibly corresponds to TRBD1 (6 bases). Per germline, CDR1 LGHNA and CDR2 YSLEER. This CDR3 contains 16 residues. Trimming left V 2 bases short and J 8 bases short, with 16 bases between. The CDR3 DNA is TGCGCCAGCAGCCAAATTCAGGGGCCAAGGGATTCACCCCTCCACTTT. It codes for CASSQIQGPRDSPLHF.

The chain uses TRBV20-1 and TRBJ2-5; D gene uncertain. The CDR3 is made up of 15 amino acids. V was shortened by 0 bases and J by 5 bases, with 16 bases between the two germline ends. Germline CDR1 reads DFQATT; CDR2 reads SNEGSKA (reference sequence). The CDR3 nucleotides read TGCAGTGCTAGAGATCCTAGAGGCAGTGGGGAGACCCAGTACTTC. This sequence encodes CSARDPRGSGETQYF.